These T cell receptor beta chains were read from a single sample in a study of T cell responses to AZD1222 COVID-19 vaccine. Profiling relied on immunoSEQ multiplex PCR, and the TCRdb table lists in-frame clones only, not all of them. The sample lists about 110,000 clones; roughly nine tenths were seen once. Sequenced material: peripheral blood, taken on day 0 of MenACWY control vaccination. Receptors were obtained from an adult in good health. Both conserved end residues are part of each CDR3. The D gene is left open where the match is weak. Some rows have no size entry. The others give once, few or many, or a class for an expanded clone.

clone_size d_call j_call v_call cdr3_nt cdr3_aa
NA NA TRBJ2-1 TRBV11-2 TGTGCCAGCAGCTTAGGGGGCTTGAGCTCCTACAATGAGCAGTTCTTC CASSLGGLSSYNEQFF
few NA TRBJ1-1 TRBV5-1 TGCGCCAGCAGCCCCAACCCAGGGGAGGGGACTGAAGCTTTCTTT CASSPNPGEGTEAFF
NA NA TRBJ2-4 TRBV20-1 TGCAGTGCTAGTACGGGGGCTGGGAACATTCAGTACTTC CSASTGAGNIQYF
NA TRBD1 TRBJ1-1 TRBV28 TGTGCCAGCAGTTTAACGACAGGGGGAGGGACTGAAGCTTTCTTT CASSLTTGGGTEAFF
once TRBD2 TRBJ2-1 TRBV9 TGTGCCAGCAGCGAAGGACTAGCGGGGGGCCGCAATGAGCAGTTCTTC CASSEGLAGGRNEQFF
NA NA TRBJ2-6 TRBV9 TGTGCCAGCAGCGTAGCTGGGATCGGGGCCAACGTCCTGACTTTC CASSVAGIGANVLTF
once TRBD1 TRBJ2-7 TRBV27 TGTGCCAGCAGTGCCCGGCGCCAGGGGGTCTACGAGCAGTACTTC CASSARRQGVYEQYF
NA NA TRBJ1-5 TRBV30 TGTGCCTGGAGTGAAGTGGGGGGCCACCAGCCCCAGCATTTT CAWSEVGGHQPQHF
NA NA TRBJ1-6 TRBV18 TGTGCCAGCTCACCACCGGGACCCGATAATTCACCCCTCCACTTT CASSPPGPDNSPLHF
NA NA TRBJ2-7 TRBV18 TGTGCCAGCTCACCACCAAGCCGGCGGCAGGCGAGCTACGAGCAGTACTTC CASSPPSRRQASYEQYF
NA TRBD2 TRBJ2-7 TRBV6-4 TGTGCCAGCAGCTTAACTAGCGGGTCCTCCTACGAGCAGTACTTC CASSLTSGSSYEQYF
NA NA TRBJ2-7 TRBV3-1/TRBV3-2 TGTGCCAGCAGCCAAGATCCTAGGGCCTACGAGCAGTACTTC CASSQDPRAYEQYF
NA TRBD1 TRBJ2-1 TRBV28 TGTGCCAGCAGCCCCCCCCTGGGACAGATCTACAATGAGCAGTTCTTC CASSPPLGQIYNEQFF
NA NA TRBJ2-2 TRBV19 TGTGCCAGTAGTATAGGTGTTGGATCTTACACCGGGGAGCTGTTTTTT CASSIGVGSYTGELFF
NA TRBD1 TRBJ1-1 TRBV4-1 TGCGCCAGCAGCCCTGGACAGGGGAAGAACACTGAAGCTTTCTTT CASSPGQGKNTEAFF
NA NA TRBJ1-1 TRBV9 TGTGCCAGCAGCGCACTAGGGGTTGGCACTGAAGCTTTCTTT CASSALGVGTEAFF
NA NA TRBJ2-3 TRBV5-4 TGTGCCAGCAGCCCCGGGGGCCTCACAGATACGCAGTATTTT CASSPGGLTDTQYF
NA TRBD1 TRBJ2-2 TRBV2 TGTGCCAGCAGTGAGTCCGGACAGGACACCGGGGAGCTGTTTTTT CASSESGQDTGELFF
NA NA TRBJ1-4 TRBV19 TGTGCCAGTAGTATAAGGATCGATGAAAAACTGTTTTTT CASSIRIDEKLFF
NA NA TRBJ1-5 TRBV4-2 TGTGCCAGCAGCCAAGCCAGAGGTCAGCCCCAGCATTTT CASSQARGQPQHF
NA NA TRBJ1-4 TRBV7-9 TGTGCCAGCAGCTTAAGGGGGGCTAATGAAAAACTGTTTTTT CASSLRGANEKLFF
NA NA TRBJ2-7 TRBV21-1 TGTGCCAGCCACTACGAGCAGTACTTC CASHYEQYF
NA TRBD1 TRBJ1-1 TRBV7-8 TGTGCCAGCAGCTCCAGCAGGGGGCTGGGCACTGAAGCTTTCTTT CASSSSRGLGTEAFF
NA NA TRBJ1-1 TRBV11-2 TGTGCCAGCAGCGTGAACAGAGGGAACACTGAAGCTTTCTTT CASSVNRGNTEAFF
NA NA TRBJ2-7 TRBV10-2 TGCGCCAGCAGTGAGTCGAAAGGCGCGACCTACGAGCAGTACTTC CASSESKGATYEQYF
NA NA TRBJ1-1 TRBV9 TGTGCCAGCAGCGTAGTCACGGGGGGAATCGGCACTGAAGCTTTCTTT CASSVVTGGIGTEAFF
NA NA TRBJ1-5 TRBV4-1 TGCGCCAGCAGCCAAGAAGGTCAGGAGGATCAGCCCCAGCATTTT CASSQEGQEDQPQHF
NA NA TRBJ1-6 TRBV27 TGTGCCAGCAGTTTATCGGGGTTAAGGAGGGAGTCACCCCTCCACTTT CASSLSGLRRESPLHF
once TRBD1 TRBJ2-7 TRBV11-3 TGTGCCAGCAGCCGTGGACAGGGAGAGAGGGACGAGCAGTACTTC CASSRGQGERDEQYF
NA TRBD1 TRBJ2-1 TRBV5-1 TGCGCCAGCAGCTTGGGCGACAGGGCCAATGAGCAGTTCTTC CASSLGDRANEQFF
NA TRBD1 TRBJ2-7 TRBV11-2 TGTGCCAGCAGCCAAGACAGGGGAAACGAGCAGTACTTC CASSQDRGNEQYF
NA NA TRBJ1-2 TRBV10-3 TGTGCCATCAGCGATCAAACAGGGCGCACTTATGGCTACACCTTC CAISDQTGRTYGYTF
NA TRBD1 TRBJ1-2 TRBV5-5 TGTGCCAGCAGCGGACCCGGGGGACAGCTTCCCTCTAACTATGGCTACACCTTC CASSGPGGQLPSNYGYTF
NA TRBD2 TRBJ2-7 TRBV30 TGTGCCTGGAGTGTGGGAGGGTACGAGCAGTACTTC CAWSVGGYEQYF
NA NA TRBJ1-1 TRBV19 TGTGCCAGTAACAGCAGGAACACTGAAGCTTTCTTT CASNSRNTEAFF
NA NA TRBJ2-3 TRBV2 TGTGCCAGCAGTCCCCGTTTGGGAGATACGCAGTATTTT CASSPRLGDTQYF
NA NA TRBJ1-5 TRBV28 TGTGCCAGCTTTAATGTTACCCTCGGCAATCAGCCCCAGCATTTT CASFNVTLGNQPQHF
NA TRBD2 TRBJ2-5 TRBV9 TGTGCCAGCAGCGTCCTAAACGGGGGGGCCGGTGAGACCCAGTACTTC CASSVLNGGAGETQYF
NA TRBD1 TRBJ2-7 TRBV5-8 TGTGCCAGCAGGTTTTCCGGGACAGGGAATTTTTACGAGCAGTACTTC CASRFSGTGNFYEQYF
NA TRBD2 TRBJ2-1 TRBV4-1 TGCGCCAGCAGCCATGGGGTGCTAGCGGGGTACTACAATGAGCAGTTCTTC CASSHGVLAGYYNEQFF
NA NA TRBJ1-2 TRBV7-6 TGTGCCAGCAGTCCCTCCGCGGGACATACTAACTATGGCTACACCTTC CASSPSAGHTNYGYTF